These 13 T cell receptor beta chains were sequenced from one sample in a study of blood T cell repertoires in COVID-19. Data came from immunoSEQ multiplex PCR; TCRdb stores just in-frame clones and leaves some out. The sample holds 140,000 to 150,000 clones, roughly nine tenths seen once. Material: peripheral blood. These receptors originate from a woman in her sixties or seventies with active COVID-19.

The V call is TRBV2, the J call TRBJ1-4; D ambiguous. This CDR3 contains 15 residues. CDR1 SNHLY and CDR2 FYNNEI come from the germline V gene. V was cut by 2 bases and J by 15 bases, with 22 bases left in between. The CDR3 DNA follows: TGTGCCAGCAGTGAAAACAAATTGCAACTAATGCCGATGTTTTTT. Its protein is CASSENKLQLMPMFF.

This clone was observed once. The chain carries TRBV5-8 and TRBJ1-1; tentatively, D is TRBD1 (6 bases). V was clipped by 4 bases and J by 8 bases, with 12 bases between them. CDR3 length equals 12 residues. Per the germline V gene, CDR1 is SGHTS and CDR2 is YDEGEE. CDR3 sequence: CASSMYGTEAFF. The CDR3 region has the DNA TGTGCCAGCAGCATGTATGGGACAGAAGCTTTCTTT.

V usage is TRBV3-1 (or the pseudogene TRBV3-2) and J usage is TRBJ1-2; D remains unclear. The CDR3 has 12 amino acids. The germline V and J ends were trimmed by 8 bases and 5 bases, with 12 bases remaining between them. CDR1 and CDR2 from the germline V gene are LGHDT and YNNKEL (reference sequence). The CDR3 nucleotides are TGTGCCAGCTACGAGCTTTCTTATGGCTACACCTTC. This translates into CASYELSYGYTF.

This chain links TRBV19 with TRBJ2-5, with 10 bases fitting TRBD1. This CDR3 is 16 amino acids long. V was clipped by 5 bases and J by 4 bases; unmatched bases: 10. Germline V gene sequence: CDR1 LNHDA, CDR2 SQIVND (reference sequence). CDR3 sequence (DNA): TGTGCCAGTAGTGTGAGGGGGACAGGGGAAGGAGAGACCCAGTACTTC. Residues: CASSVRGTGEGETQYF.

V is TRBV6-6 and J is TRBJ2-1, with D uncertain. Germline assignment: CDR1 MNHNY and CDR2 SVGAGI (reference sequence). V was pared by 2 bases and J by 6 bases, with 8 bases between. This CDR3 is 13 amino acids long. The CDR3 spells CASSYATRNEQFF. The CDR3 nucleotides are TGTGCCAGCAGTTACGCGACTCGCAATGAGCAGTTCTTC.

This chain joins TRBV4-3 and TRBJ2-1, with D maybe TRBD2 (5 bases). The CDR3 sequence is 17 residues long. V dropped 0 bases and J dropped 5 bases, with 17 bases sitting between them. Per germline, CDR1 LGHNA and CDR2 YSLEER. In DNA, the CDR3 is TGCGCCAGCAGCCAAGATCCCCTAGCCAGGATCCACAATGAGCAGTTCTTC. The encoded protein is CASSQDPLARIHNEQFF.

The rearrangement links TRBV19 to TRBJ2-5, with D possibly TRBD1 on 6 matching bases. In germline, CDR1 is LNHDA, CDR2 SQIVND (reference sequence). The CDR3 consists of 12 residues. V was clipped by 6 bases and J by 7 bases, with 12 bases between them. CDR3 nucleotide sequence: TGTGCCAGTAGAACAGGGTCCGGGACCCAGTACTTC. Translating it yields CASRTGSGTQYF.

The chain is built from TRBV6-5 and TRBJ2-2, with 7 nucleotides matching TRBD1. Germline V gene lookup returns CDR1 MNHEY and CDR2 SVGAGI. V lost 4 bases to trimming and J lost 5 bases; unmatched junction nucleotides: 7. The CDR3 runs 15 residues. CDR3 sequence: CASSLLQGSTGELFF. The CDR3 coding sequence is TGTGCCAGCAGTTTATTACAGGGGAGTACCGGGGAGCTGTTTTTT.

The CDR3 nucleotides read TGTGCCAGCAGCTCTTCATCTTCACTAAACAATGAGCAGTTCTTC. Translated, it gives CASSSSSSLNNEQFF. The chain joins TRBV7-9 to TRBJ2-1; D is unclear. This CDR3 has 15 amino acids. The V end lost 4 bases, the J end lost 5 bases, and 15 bases lay between the germline ends. Germline V gives CDR1 SEHNR, CDR2 FQNEAQ (reference sequence).

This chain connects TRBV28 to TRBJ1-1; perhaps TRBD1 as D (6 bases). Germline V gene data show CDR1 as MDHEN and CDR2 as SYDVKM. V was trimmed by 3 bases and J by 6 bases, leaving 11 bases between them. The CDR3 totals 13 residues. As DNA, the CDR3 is TGTGCCAGCAGTTTGGGGGGGCGGGCTGAAGCTTTCTTT. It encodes CASSLGGRAEAFF.

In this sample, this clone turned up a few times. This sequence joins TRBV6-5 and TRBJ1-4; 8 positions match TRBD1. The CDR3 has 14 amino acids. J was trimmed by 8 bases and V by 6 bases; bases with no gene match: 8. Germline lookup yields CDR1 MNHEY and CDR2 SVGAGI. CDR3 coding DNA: TGTGCCAGCAGGCCAGGGGGCGTAGGGGAAAAACTGTTTTTT. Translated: CASRPGGVGEKLFF.

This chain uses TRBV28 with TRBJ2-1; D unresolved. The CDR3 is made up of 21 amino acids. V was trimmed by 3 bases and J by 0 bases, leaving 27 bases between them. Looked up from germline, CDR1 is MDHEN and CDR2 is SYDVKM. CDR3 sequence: CASSFLDRLTVSWSSYNEQFF. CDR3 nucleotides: TGTGCCAGCAGTTTTCTAGACCGCCTCACTGTTTCGTGGAGCTCCTACAATGAGCAGTTCTTC.

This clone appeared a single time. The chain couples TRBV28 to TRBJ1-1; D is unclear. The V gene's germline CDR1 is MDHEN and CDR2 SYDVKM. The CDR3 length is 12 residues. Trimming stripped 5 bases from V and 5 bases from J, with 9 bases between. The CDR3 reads CASSLTRTEAFF. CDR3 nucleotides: TGTGCCAGCAGTCTCACCCGGACTGAAGCTTTCTTT.